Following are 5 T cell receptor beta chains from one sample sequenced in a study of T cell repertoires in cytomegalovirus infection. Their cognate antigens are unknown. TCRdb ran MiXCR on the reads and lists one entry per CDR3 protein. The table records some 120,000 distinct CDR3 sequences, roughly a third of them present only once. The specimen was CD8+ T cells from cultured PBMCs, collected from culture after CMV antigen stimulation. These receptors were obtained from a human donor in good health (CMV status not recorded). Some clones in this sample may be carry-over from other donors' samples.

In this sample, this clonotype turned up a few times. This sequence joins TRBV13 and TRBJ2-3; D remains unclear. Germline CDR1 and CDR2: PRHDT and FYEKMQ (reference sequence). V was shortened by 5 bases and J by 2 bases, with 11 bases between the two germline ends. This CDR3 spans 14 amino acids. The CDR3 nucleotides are TGTGCCAGCAGCAGGCGACCTGACACAGATACGCAGTATTTT. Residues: CASSRRPDTDTQYF.

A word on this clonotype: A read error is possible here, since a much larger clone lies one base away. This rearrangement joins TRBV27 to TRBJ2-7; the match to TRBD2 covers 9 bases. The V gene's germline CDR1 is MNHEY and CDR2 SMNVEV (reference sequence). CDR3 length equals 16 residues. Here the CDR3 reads CAGSNLAGAGSYEQYF. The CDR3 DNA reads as TGTGCCGGCAGTAACTTAGCGGGGGCCGGCTCCTACGAGCAGTACTTC.

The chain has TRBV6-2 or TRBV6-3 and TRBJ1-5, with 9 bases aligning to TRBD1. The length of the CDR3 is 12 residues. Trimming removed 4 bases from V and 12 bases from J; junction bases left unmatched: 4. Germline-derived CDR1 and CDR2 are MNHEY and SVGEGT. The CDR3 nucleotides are TGTGCCAGCAGTTGGACAGGGGCGCTCCAGCATTTT. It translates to CASSWTGALQHF.

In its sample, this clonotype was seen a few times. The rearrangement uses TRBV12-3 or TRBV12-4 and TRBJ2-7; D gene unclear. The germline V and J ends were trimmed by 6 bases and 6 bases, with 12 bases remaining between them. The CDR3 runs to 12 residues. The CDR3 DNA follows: TGTGCCAGCAGCCTCCCCTCATCCGAGCAGTACTTC. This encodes CASSLPSSEQYF.

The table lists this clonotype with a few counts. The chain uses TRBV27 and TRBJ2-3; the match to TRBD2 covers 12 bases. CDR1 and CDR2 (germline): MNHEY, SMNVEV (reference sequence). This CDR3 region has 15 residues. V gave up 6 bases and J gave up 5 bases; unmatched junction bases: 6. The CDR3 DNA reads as TGTGCCAGCAGGGATCTAGCGGGGGGGGAAGATACGCAGTATTTT. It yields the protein CASRDLAGGEDTQYF.